The rows below give T cell receptor beta chains drawn from one sample of a study of T cell repertoires in cytomegalovirus infection. Each CDR3 protein gets one entry after TCRdb re-called the reads with MiXCR. Of approximately 470,000 distinct CDR3 sequences in the sample, about 42% are singletons; the top ten hold about two fifths. These receptors lack a known antigen. This specimen consisted of cultured PBMCs, obtained from culture after CMV antigen stimulation. These receptor sequences come from a human donor in good health (CMV status not recorded). Some clones in this sample may be carry-over from other donors' samples. Both conserved end residues are part of each CDR3. A D gene is named only where the DNA matches it firmly. For some rows the clone size is stated as once, few or many, or as a class when expanded; others skip it.

j_gene,v_gene,d_gene,abundance,CDR3nt,CDR3aa
TRBJ2-7,TRBV6-8,-,-,TGTGCCAGCAGTCCACGACTCTCCTACGAGCAGTACTTC,CASSPRLSYEQYF
TRBJ1-1,TRBV7-9,TRBD1,few,TGTGCCAGCACCTTTGGGACAGGGAGCACTGAAGCTTTCTTT,CASTFGTGSTEAFF
TRBJ1-4,TRBV7-9,-,few,TGTGCCAGCAGCCCACACGAGTTTGGAAAACTGTTTTTT,CASSPHEFGKLFF
TRBJ2-1,TRBV5-3,TRBD1,-,TGTGCCAGCAGCACCGGGACAGGATTTGAGCAGTTCTTC,CASSTGTGFEQFF
TRBJ2-5,TRBV6-5,-,-,TGTGCCAGCAGTTACCCCGGGCATCTGAGGACCCAGTACTTC,CASSYPGHLRTQYF
TRBJ2-4,TRBV2,-,-,TGTGCCAGCAGTGAAGCGCTGGCCACTGCCGAAAACATTCAGTACTTC,CASSEALATAENIQYF
TRBJ2-7,TRBV19,-,once,TGTGCCAGTAGTAAGACAGTCTTCTCCTACGAGCAGTACTTC,CASSKTVFSYEQYF
TRBJ1-6,TRBV6-6,-,-,TGTGCCAGCAGTCTCGGAAGGGGTGGGTCCTATAATTCACCCCTCCACTTT,CASSLGRGGSYNSPLHF
TRBJ2-7,TRBV20-1,-,-,TGCAGTGCTAGGACAGTGCTAGAGCAGTACTTC,CSARTVLEQYF
TRBJ2-7,TRBV7-9,-,-,TGTGCCAGCAGCTTAAGTGGGGGCTCCTACGAGCGGTACTTC,CASSLSGGSYERYF
TRBJ2-2,TRBV19,-,once,TGTGCCAGTAGTATGACTCGCAGACCGAACACCGGGGAGCTGTTTTTT,CASSMTRRPNTGELFF
TRBJ2-7,TRBV29-1,-,-,TGCAGCGTTGTTGGGCGGGATTACTCCTACGAGCAGTACTTC,CSVVGRDYSYEQYF
TRBJ1-1,TRBV7-9,-,many,TGTGCCAGCAGTCAGTCTGATCACACTGAAGCTTTCTTT,CASSQSDHTEAFF
TRBJ2-1,TRBV27,TRBD1,few,TGTGCCAGCAGTTTCGGACAGGGGCTCAATGAGCAGTTCTTC,CASSFGQGLNEQFF
TRBJ2-1,TRBV5-6,TRBD2,once,TGTGCCAGCAGCCCCCTGGCGGGGGGGCGCTTCAATGAGCAGTTCTTC,CASSPLAGGRFNEQFF
TRBJ1-6,TRBV12-3/TRBV12-4,-,few,TGTGCCAGCACCTTTTCAAGGAGGGGTGATTCACCCCTCCACTTT,CASTFSRRGDSPLHF
TRBJ2-7,TRBV27,TRBD2,-,TGTGCCAGCAGTCCCTCCACCGGGACTAACCACGAGCAGTACTTC,CASSPSTGTNHEQYF
TRBJ1-6,TRBV10-3,-,-,TGTGCCACCTTAAGCGGTACAGGGTTTAATTCACCCCTCCACTTT,CATLSGTGFNSPLHF
TRBJ1-2,TRBV7-9,TRBD1,few,TGTGCCAGCAGCTTTTTGACAGGGTATGGCTACACCTTC,CASSFLTGYGYTF
TRBJ2-2,TRBV4-1,-,few,TGTGCCAGCAGCCACAGTTCCGGGGAGCTGTTTTTT,CASSHSSGELFF
TRBJ2-7,TRBV25-1,-,-,TGTGCCAGCAGTGCCGTGCCAAACTCCTACGAGCAGTACTTC,CASSAVPNSYEQYF
TRBJ2-1,TRBV27,TRBD2,few,TGTGCCAGCTCAACGATGGAGCAGCGGGGAGCCTACAATGAGCAGTTCTTC,CASSTMEQRGAYNEQFF
TRBJ2-2,TRBV7-9,TRBD1,-,TGTGCCAGCAGCCCTAAGGACAGGCTCGCGAACACCGGGGAGCTGTTTTTT,CASSPKDRLANTGELFF
TRBJ1-3,TRBV12-3/TRBV12-4,TRBD1,few,TGTGCCAGCAGTTTTACCCTAGGGACAGGTGGAGACACCATATATTTT,CASSFTLGTGGDTIYF
TRBJ2-3,TRBV11-2,TRBD2,-,TGTGCCAGCAGCTACGGGGGGGCCAGCACAGATACGCAGTATTTT,CASSYGGASTDTQYF
TRBJ2-6,TRBV7-2,TRBD1,few,TGTGCCAGCAGCTTAACACAACAGGGGGCAGGGGCCAACGTCCTGACTTTC,CASSLTQQGAGANVLTF
TRBJ2-5,TRBV5-1,-,once,TGCGCCAGCAGCTTTACCCTTCCCAATCGGGAGACCCAGTACTTC,CASSFTLPNRETQYF
TRBJ2-5,TRBV7-4,TRBD2,-,TGTGCCAGCAGCATCCCGACTAGCGGGGGGGGAGGAGAGACCCAGTACTTC,CASSIPTSGGGGETQYF
TRBJ2-7,TRBV7-9,-,-,TGTGCCAGCAGCGCCAGGAGGGACCCCTACGAGCAGTACTTC,CASSARRDPYEQYF
TRBJ2-3,TRBV6-1,-,-,TGTGCCAGCATGAAGTATCACCGGGTCTCTCCACCGGGCACAGATACGCAGTATTTT,CASMKYHRVSPPGTDTQYF
TRBJ1-5,TRBV11-2,-,-,-,CASSFWERDLGHRNQPQHF
TRBJ2-7,TRBV7-6,TRBD2,many,TGTGCCAGCAGTGAGGGACTAGCCTCGTACGAGCAGTACTTC,CASSEGLASYEQYF
TRBJ2-6,TRBV20-1,-,-,TGCAGTGCTGCTAGGTCATCTGGGGCCAACGTCCTGACTTTC,CSAARSSGANVLTF
TRBJ1-4,TRBV7-2,TRBD1,-,TGTGCCAGCAGCCCCGGACAGGGAATTGGGGTGGGTGAAAAACTGTTTTTT,CASSPGQGIGVGEKLFF
TRBJ2-5,TRBV12-3/TRBV12-4,TRBD2,-,TGTGCCAGCAGTATGGGACTAGCGGGAGAAGAGACCCAGTACTTC,CASSMGLAGEETQYF
TRBJ1-3,TRBV19,-,-,TGTGCCAGTAGTGACCCCGGGACTGGCTCTGGAAACACCATATATTTT,CASSDPGTGSGNTIYF
TRBJ2-6,TRBV19,-,few,TGTGCCAGTAGTCTGGAGGGTAACTCTGGGGCCAACGTCCTGACTTTC,CASSLEGNSGANVLTF
TRBJ2-7,TRBV7-8,TRBD1,few,TGTGCCAGCAGGATGGGACAGTCCACGGACTACGAGCAGTACTTC,CASRMGQSTDYEQYF
TRBJ2-1,TRBV5-4,TRBD2,-,TGTGCCAGCAGCCTGGGGACGGGACTAGCGCTATACAATGAGCAGTTCTTC,CASSLGTGLALYNEQFF
TRBJ1-1,TRBV2,-,-,TGTGCCAGCAGTGACCCCCGGCCTAGGAATCGGCTTCTCGACACTGAAGCTTTCTTT,CASSDPRPRNRLLDTEAFF